The clone carrying this T cell receptor beta chain was detected only a few times. This sample was taken from a study of blood T cell repertoires in COVID-19. Overall study context: Sites in the United States, Italy and Spain provided acute and convalescent COVID-19 samples. Nucleic acid was either cDNA or gDNA, and it came from T cells, B-cell-depleted T cells, or PBMCs.

V gave up 6 bases and J gave up 7 bases; unmatched junction bases: 6. This CDR3 comprises 13 residues. CDR1 is MNHEY, CDR2 SMNVEV, per germline (reference sequence). In the study's own analysis: Reference gene primer amplification yielded estimated nucleated cell counts. The assay was immunoSEQ multiplex PCR, and TCRdb's table has in-frame clones only and misses some. The V and J calls and the clone size are those of that table, but D and trimming were determined from the DNA. The sample carries roughly 98,000 clones, approximately 92% recorded once. The receptor's source is an older woman with active COVID-19. The chain combines TRBV27 with TRBJ2-5; 9 bases are a match to TRBD1. Source material: peripheral blood. The CDR3 protein is CASSRDRVRTQYF. For the CDR3, the DNA is TGTGCCAGCAGCCGGGACAGGGTCCGGACCCAGTACTTC.